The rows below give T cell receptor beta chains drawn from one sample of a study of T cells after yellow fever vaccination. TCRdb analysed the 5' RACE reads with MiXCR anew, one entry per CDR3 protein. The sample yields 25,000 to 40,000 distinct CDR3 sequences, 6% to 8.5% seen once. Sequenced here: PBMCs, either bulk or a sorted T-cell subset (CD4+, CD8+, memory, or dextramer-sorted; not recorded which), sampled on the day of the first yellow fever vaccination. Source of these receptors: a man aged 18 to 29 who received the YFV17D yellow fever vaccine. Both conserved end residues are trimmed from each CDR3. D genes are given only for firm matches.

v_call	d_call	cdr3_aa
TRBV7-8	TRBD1	ASSLSTGRGPQH
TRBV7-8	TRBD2	ASSLIAGGSTDTQY
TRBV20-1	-	SARDGRAGEKLF
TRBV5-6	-	ASSFLSRDGEKLF
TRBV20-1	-	SANHPYGGSYNEQF
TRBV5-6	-	ASSFGDTQY
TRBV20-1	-	SAGGTAF
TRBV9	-	ASSSTTRDGYT
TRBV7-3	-	ASSRGGSYNEQF
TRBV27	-	ASSLLNRVESEQY
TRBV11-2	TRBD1	ASSRGTVYSNQPQH
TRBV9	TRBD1	ASSEGQFSNQPQH
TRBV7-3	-	ASSLMGAATASGNEQF
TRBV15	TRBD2	ATSRAARRLAGGLTEQF
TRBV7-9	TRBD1	ASSSAIPGQGDDRAF
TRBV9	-	ASSLGGWRFDYGYT
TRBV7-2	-	ASSLGAAKLNYGYT
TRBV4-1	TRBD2	ASRLNPGLSTDTQY
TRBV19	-	ATRIRQNNSPLH
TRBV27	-	ATKGPRGNNIQY
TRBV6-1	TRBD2	ASSGSSGGQETQY
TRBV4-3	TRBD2	ASSQDLAGGPDTQY
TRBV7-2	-	ASSLIRGSGELF
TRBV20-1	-	SAILAPRAF
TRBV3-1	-	ASSQLIANTEAF
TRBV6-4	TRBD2	ASSDGTSGTDTQY
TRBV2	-	ASSVDRNTDTQY
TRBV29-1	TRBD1	SVGRTGGANEKLF
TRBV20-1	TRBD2	SARRERGYTGELF
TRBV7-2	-	ASSAGLLSSYEQY
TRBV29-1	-	SVVRGGDEQF
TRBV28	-	ASSLRAGKNIQY
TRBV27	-	ASSFGRTSYNSPLH
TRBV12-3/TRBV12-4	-	TFSLGQLGYEQY
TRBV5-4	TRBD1	ASSLMRGRNTEAF
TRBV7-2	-	ASTSTNSNQPQH
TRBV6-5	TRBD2	ASSTRGSQETQY
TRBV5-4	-	ASSLQGAEEKLF
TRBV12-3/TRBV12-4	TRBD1	ASSFYYTGQIEAF
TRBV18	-	ASSPNRGLTNTEAF
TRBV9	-	ASSLRGNTEAF
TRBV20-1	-	SAPARGSGKLGGNYGYT
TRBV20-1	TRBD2	SARGDLAGGLPDTQY
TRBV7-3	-	ASSSGQPADEQF
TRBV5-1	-	ASSFTGNGASGTQY
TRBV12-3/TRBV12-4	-	ASRSVNQPQH
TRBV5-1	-	ASSLGVDGLINTIY
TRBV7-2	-	ASSFRDGSPLH
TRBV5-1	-	ASSLEFREQF
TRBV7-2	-	ASSPWDGEQY
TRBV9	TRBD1	ASSVEGQGKTEAF
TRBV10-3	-	AIRNYPTSTDTQY
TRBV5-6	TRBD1	ASSVAQGLGPQH